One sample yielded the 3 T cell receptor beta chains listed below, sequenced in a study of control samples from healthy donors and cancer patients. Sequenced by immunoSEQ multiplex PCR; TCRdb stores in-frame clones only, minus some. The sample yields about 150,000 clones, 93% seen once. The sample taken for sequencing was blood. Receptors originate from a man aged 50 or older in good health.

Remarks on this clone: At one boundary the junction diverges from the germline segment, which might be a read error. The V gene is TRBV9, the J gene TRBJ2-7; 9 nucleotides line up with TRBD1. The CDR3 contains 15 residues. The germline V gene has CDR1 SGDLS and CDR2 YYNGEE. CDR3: CASSPRDRAIYDQRF. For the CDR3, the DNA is TGTGCCAGCAGCCCAAGGGACAGGGCGATCTACGATCAGCGGTTC. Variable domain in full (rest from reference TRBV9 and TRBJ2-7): DSGVTQTPKHLITATGQRVTLRCSPRSGDLSVYWYQQSLDQGLQFLIQYYNGEERAKGNILERFSAQQFPDLHSELNLSSLELGDSALYFCASSPRDRAIYDQRFGPGTRLTVT.

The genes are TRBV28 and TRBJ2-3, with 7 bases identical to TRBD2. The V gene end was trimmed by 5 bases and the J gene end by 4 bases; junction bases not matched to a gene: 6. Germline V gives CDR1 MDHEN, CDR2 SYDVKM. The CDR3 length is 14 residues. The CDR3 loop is CASSPFTSADTQYF. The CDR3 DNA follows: TGTGCCAGCAGTCCCTTCACTAGCGCAGATACGCAGTATTTT.

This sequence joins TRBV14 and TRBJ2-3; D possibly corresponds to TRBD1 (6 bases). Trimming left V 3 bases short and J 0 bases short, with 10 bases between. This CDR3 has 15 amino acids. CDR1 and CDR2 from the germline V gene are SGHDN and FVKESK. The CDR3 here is CASSQWDKSTDTQYF. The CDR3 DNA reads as TGTGCCAGCAGCCAGTGGGACAAGAGCACAGATACGCAGTATTTT.